These 8 T cell receptor beta chains came from one sample sequenced in a study of T cell responses to AZD1222 COVID-19 vaccine (dated by TCRdb to about 2021). The protocol used for the library was the immunoSEQ multiplex PCR assay. TCRdb stores this immuneACCESS table with in-frame sequences only. Part of the clones is absent; in the studies checked, under half of the shortfall reflects unresolved V genes, and no reason is known for the rest. In all, the sample holds 100,000 to 150,000 clones, and 89% of those were seen once. Clones ranked in the top ten supply 4.2% of the sample. The time point label of this sample denotes: baseline before first vaccination. Source: peripheral blood, taken on day 0 of AZD1222 vaccination. The receptor source for this set is an adult in good health.

CDR3 amino acids: CASSSQGHGYTF. CDR3 sequence (DNA): TGTGCCAGCAGCTCACAGGGTCATGGCTACACCTTC. V and J are TRBV5-4 and TRBJ1-2, with a tentative D call TRBD1 (6 bases). Trimming removed 3 bases from V and 6 bases from J, with 9 bases in between. The germline CDR1 and CDR2 sequences are SGHNT and YYREEE (reference sequence). This CDR3 spans 12 amino acids.

The J gene is TRBJ1-1, the V gene TRBV9, with D unresolved. Germline V gives CDR1 SGDLS, CDR2 YYNGEE. V was trimmed by 4 bases and J by 5 bases, leaving 12 bases between them. CDR3 size: 13 residues. CDR3 loop: CASSLSTNTEAFF. CDR3 in DNA: TGTGCCAGCAGCCTATCAACGAATACTGAAGCTTTCTTT.

Concerning this clone: At one of its ends the junction is not consistent with the germline gene, which may arise from a read error. V is TRBV11-2 and J is TRBJ1-2; possibly TRBD1 for D (5 bases). This CDR3 comprises 14 residues. Germline V lookup: CDR1 SGHAT, CDR2 FQNNGV. In DNA form, the CDR3 reads TGTGCCAGCAGCTCAGACTATCAGGGAAAGGTGGCCCTCTTC. It encodes CASSSDYQGKVALF. Variable domain in full (rest from reference TRBV11-2 and TRBJ1-2): EAGVAQSPRYKIIEKRQSVAFWCNPISGHATLYWYQQILGQGPKLLIQFQNNGVVDDSQLPKDRFSAERLKGVDSTLKIQPAKLEDSAVYLCASSSDYQGKVALFGSGTRLTVV.

The chain combines TRBV7-9 with TRBJ2-1; D may be TRBD2 (5 bases). V was clipped by 5 bases and J by 5 bases, with 13 bases between them. The germline V gene has CDR1 SEHNR and CDR2 FQNEAQ (reference sequence). This CDR3 has 14 residues. CDR3 sequence: CASSLRTWDNEQFF. As DNA, the CDR3 is TGTGCCAGCAGCCTACGGACTTGGGACAATGAGCAGTTCTTC.

The CDR3 protein is CASSGTGDNSPLHF. The CDR3 nucleotides are TGTGCCAGCAGCGGGACAGGGGATAATTCACCCCTCCACTTT. The chain recombines TRBV7-2 with TRBJ1-6, with 10 bases fitting TRBD1. Germline V gene data show CDR1 as SGHTA and CDR2 as FQGNSA. This CDR3 contains 14 residues. Trimming cost V 5 bases and J 5 bases; bases outside gene matches: 0.

This clone was seen only once. This chain connects TRBV9 to TRBJ2-7; 10 positions agree with TRBD2. This CDR3 comprises 17 residues. The germline gives CDR1 SGDLS, CDR2 YYNGEE. V lost 0 bases and J lost 7; bases outside the gene matches: 13. CDR3: CASSVGLAGGSSVEQYF. The CDR3, as DNA: TGTGCCAGCAGCGTAGGTTTAGCGGGAGGTTCCTCTGTTGAGCAGTACTTC. Full variable domain (rest looked up from reference TRBV9 and TRBJ2-7): DSGVTQTPKHLITATGQRVTLRCSPRSGDLSVYWYQQSLDQGLQFLIQYYNGEERAKGNILERFSAQQFPDLHSELNLSSLELGDSALYFCASSVGLAGGSSVEQYFGPGTRLTVT.

The chain joins TRBV9 to TRBJ1-3; the D gene is possibly TRBD1 (6 bases). In germline, CDR1 is SGDLS, CDR2 YYNGEE. Trimming took 5 bases from V and 4 from J, leaving 7 bases between them. The CDR3 totals 12 residues. In DNA, the CDR3 is TGTGCCAGCAGTACAGGGGGAAACACCATATATTTT. Protein product: CASSTGGNTIYF.

This clone was observed a single time. The chain employs TRBV7-3 and TRBJ2-2; D unclear. The ends were cut back, 4 bases at V and 4 bases at J, with 7 bases in the middle. This CDR3 has 13 amino acids. CDR1 is SGHTA and CDR2 is FQGTGA in the germline V gene. Here the CDR3 DNA reads TGTGCCAGCAGCTCTCTGGTCACCGGGGAGCTGTTTTTT. Translated, it gives CASSSLVTGELFF. The variable domain in full, with the rest retrieved from reference TRBV7-3 and TRBJ2-2, is GAGVSQTPSNKVTEKGKYVELRCDPISGHTALYWYRQSLGQGPEFLIYFQGTGAADDSGLPNDRFFAVRPEGSVSTLKIQRTERGDSAVYLCASSSLVTGELFFGEGSRLTVL.